This TCR beta chain was sequenced during a study of technical replicates of blood from a few donors. Profiling relied on immunoSEQ multiplex PCR, and the TCRdb table lists in-frame clones only, not all of them. The sample includes about 94,000 clones, more than 90% of them seen just once. Germline V gene data show CDR1 as MDHEN and CDR2 as SYDVKM. The length of the CDR3 is 16 residues. The V gene lost 3 bases and the J gene lost 5 bases, with 19 bases spanning the gap. The sequence came from a human donor in good health. The specimen was T cells isolated from PBMCs. The rearrangement joins TRBV28 to TRBJ1-2; D call uncertain. DNA of the CDR3: TGTGCCAGCAGTTTCTTGGCGGGAGGGAGGCTTTATGGCTACACCTTC. The encoded protein is CASSFLAGGRLYGYTF.